In its sample, the clone carrying this TCR beta chain was seen many times. Its antigen is currently unknown. The sample is drawn from a study of CD8 T cells in ankylosing spondylitis. Study-level results: Clones tied to disease were said to be significantly enriched in matched ankylosing spondylitis synovial fluid. Blood from ankylosing spondylitis patients appeared to carry a characteristic roughly 8-variant TCR beta motif. Researchers report that disease-linked clones proved CD8+ and relatively rare in peripheral blood. In the blood and synovial fluid of reactive arthritis, some motif variants had been previously reported.

MiXCR was run by TCRdb on the 5' RACE reads, yielding one entry per CDR3 protein. Here the sample spans approximately 520,000 distinct CDR3 sequences, approximately 5% being singletons. The CDR3 has 14 amino acids. V was cut by 2 bases and J by 4 bases, with 11 bases left in between. Germline-derived CDR1 and CDR2 are SGHDN and FVKESK. This TCR was sampled from a male donor with ankylosing spondylitis. The sequenced sample was blood, either unsorted or a sorted T cell fraction (not recorded which). The chain recombines TRBV14 with TRBJ1-1, with D unclear. Written as DNA, the CDR3 is TGTGCCAGCAGCCAATTCCGGGCCCTCACTGAAGCTTTCTTT. Its translation: CASSQFRALTEAFF.